This T cell receptor (beta chain) is drawn from a study of CD8+ T cells in alopecia areata. The wider study: Severity in treated patients was scored by percentage of scalp area affected.

Treatment described: oral pan-JAK inhibitor, 5-10 mg twice daily. Sequencing used cDNA as its template, made by extracting RNA and reverse transcribing it. Libraries were prepared by immunoSEQ multiplex PCR; TCRdb keeps only in-frame clonotypes and omits some of them. This table holds hundreds of thousands of clones, less than 45% found once. The CDR3 spans 18 residues. Germline V gene data show CDR1 as GTSNPN and CDR2 as SVGIG (reference sequence). Unmatched junction bases numbered 16, after V lost 3 bases and J lost 7 bases. General observations from the study: With one nonresponder, baseline CD8+ expansion's link to response remains uncertain. Scalp lesions, especially in alopecia totalis/universalis, had higher clonality than normal scalp.

Points on this clone: Its specificity is unknown.

The specimen was CD4+ T cells sorted from blood, collected at approximately week 31, from a patient treated with tofacitinib. This sequence originates from a human donor with alopecia areata. The chain links TRBV30 to TRBJ2-5, with 14 nucleotides matching TRBD2. In DNA form, the CDR3 reads TGTGCCTGGAGGGTTGGACTAGCGGGGGGCCCTTTAGGGGGGACCCAGTACTTC. This codes for CAWRVGLAGGPLGGTQYF.